Below, 22 T cell receptor beta chains from the same sample are listed, as sequenced in a study of blood T cell repertoires in COVID-19. Assay: immunoSEQ multiplex PCR; the TCRdb copy retains only in-frame clones and omits some. The sample has fewer than 350,000 clones; 81% are singletons. Sequences were obtained from peripheral blood. The source of these receptors is a woman in her fifties or sixties with active or convalescent COVID-19.

The chain employs TRBV6-4 and TRBJ2-3; no clear D. Trimming stripped 2 bases from V and 5 bases from J, with 20 bases between. The V gene's germline CDR1 is MRHNA and CDR2 SNTAGT. The CDR3 spans 17 residues. CDR3 residues: CASSDQSFLSPGDTQYF. In DNA, the CDR3 is TGTGCCAGCAGTGACCAATCCTTCCTGAGCCCGGGAGATACGCAGTATTTT.

The chain employs TRBV29-1 and TRBJ1-6; 10 bases map to TRBD1. Germline V gene lookup returns CDR1 SQVTM and CDR2 ANQGSEA. V shed 4 bases and J 8 bases; nucleotides not matched to a gene: 5. The CDR3 totals 14 residues. For the CDR3, the DNA is TGCAGCGTTGCGGTAGGGACAGGGGATTCACCCCTCCACTTT. It encodes CSVAVGTGDSPLHF.

The chain couples TRBV20-1 to TRBJ2-3; TRBD2 matches at 8 bases. The V gene's germline CDR1 is DFQATT and CDR2 SNEGSKA (reference sequence). Trimming cost V 3 bases and J 6 bases; bases outside gene matches: 5. The CDR3 has 13 residues. This chain's CDR3 is CSASKIAGDTQYF. The DNA of the CDR3 is TGCAGTGCTAGTAAGATAGCGGGGGATACGCAGTATTTT.

The chain joins TRBV5-4 to TRBJ2-2; the match to TRBD1 covers 9 bases. The germline V gene encodes CDR1 SGHNT and CDR2 YYREEE (reference sequence). The CDR3 length is 15 residues. With V trimmed by 0 bases and J by 3 bases, 0 bases remained unmatched. CDR3 region: CASSLGQGDTGELFF. The CDR3 DNA follows: TGTGCCAGCAGCTTGGGACAGGGGGACACCGGGGAGCTGTTTTTT.

The chain employs TRBV2 and TRBJ1-6, with D perhaps matching TRBD1 (6 bases). Germline V gene sequence: CDR1 SNHLY, CDR2 FYNNEI. This CDR3 spans 16 amino acids. V was pared by 4 bases and J by 3 bases, with 13 bases between. DNA for the CDR3: TGTGCCAGCAGTGTTCAGGACAGAGTCTATAATTCACCCCTCCACTTT. Residues: CASSVQDRVYNSPLHF.

The chain links TRBV6-6 to TRBJ1-5, with 10 bases fitting TRBD1. Germline V CDR1 and CDR2: MNHNY, SVGAGI (reference sequence). V lost 6 bases and J lost 6; bases outside the gene matches: 8. This CDR3 is 15 amino acids long. In nucleotides, the CDR3 is TGTGCCAGCAGGGAACCGGGACAGGGGAGTCAGCCCCAGCATTTT. This translates into CASREPGQGSQPQHF.

This rearrangement joins TRBV6-5 to TRBJ2-1; a possible D gene is TRBD2 (6 bases). The CDR3 length is 14 residues. The V end lost 6 bases, the J end lost 15 bases, and 24 bases lay between the germline ends. Germline V gene data show CDR1 as MNHEY and CDR2 as SVGAGI. CDR3 loop: CASRSGGDPTRGFF. CDR3 nucleotide sequence: TGTGCCAGCAGGTCAGGCGGGGATCCGACCCGGGGGTTCTTC.

The chain couples TRBV12-3 or TRBV12-4 to TRBJ2-3; D gene uncertain. V lost 3 bases and J lost 4, with 5 bases in between. CDR3 length: 12 amino acids. Here the CDR3 DNA reads TGTGCCAGCAGTTTTTTCTCAGATACGCAGTATTTT. This encodes CASSFFSDTQYF.

The chain couples TRBV2 to TRBJ1-3, with 7 bases identical to TRBD1. CDR3 size: 15 residues. The V segment lost 5 bases and the J segment 0 bases; nucleotides outside the gene matches: 4. Germline V CDR1 and CDR2: SNHLY, FYNNEI. CDR3 residues: CASSFGQVSGNTIYF. CDR3 coding DNA: TGTGCCAGCAGTTTCGGACAGGTCTCTGGAAACACCATATATTTT.

The chain recombines TRBV27 with TRBJ1-1, with D perhaps TRBD1 (6 bases). The V end lost 9 bases, the J end lost 1 base, and 9 bases lay between the germline ends. The CDR3 is 12 residues long. CDR1 and CDR2 from the germline V gene are MNHEY and SMNVEV (reference sequence). CDR3: CASWGQNTEAFF. CDR3 DNA sequence: TGTGCCAGTTGGGGGCAGAACACTGAAGCTTTCTTT.

This sequence joins TRBV2 and TRBJ2-7; D is possibly TRBD1 (5 bases). Germline V gene sequence: CDR1 SNHLY, CDR2 FYNNEI. This CDR3 has 13 amino acids. The V gene lost 3 bases and the J gene lost 2 bases, with 8 bases spanning the gap. CDR3 coding DNA: TGTGCCAGCAGTGACGGCAGGGCCTACGAGCAGTACTTC. Translating gives CASSDGRAYEQYF.

The chain uses TRBV9 and TRBJ1-2; possible D gene TRBD1, 5 bases. The V gene's germline CDR1 is SGDLS and CDR2 YYNGEE. The CDR3 sequence is 19 residues long. V lost 3 bases and J lost 5, with 29 bases in between. The CDR3 sequence is CASSGWSGGESEPAYGYTF. The CDR3 DNA reads TGTGCCAGCAGCGGATGGTCGGGGGGGGAGTCAGAGCCAGCGTATGGCTACACCTTC.

This sequence joins TRBV11-3 and TRBJ2-7; 9 nucleotides align to TRBD1. This CDR3 is 14 amino acids long. Germline CDR1 and CDR2: SGHNT and YENEEA. V was pared by 3 bases and J by 4 bases, with 4 bases of the junction left unmatched. This chain's CDR3 is CASSFSTGGYEQYF. The DNA of the CDR3 is TGTGCCAGCAGCTTCTCGACAGGGGGGTACGAGCAGTACTTC.

The CDR3 coding sequence is TGTGCCAGCAGCCTTGGGGCTAGCGGGGGAGGGGAGACCCAGTACTTC. Translation: CASSLGASGGGETQYF. This sequence joins TRBV7-3 and TRBJ2-5, with 10 bases that match TRBD2. Germline V gene sequence: CDR1 SGHTA, CDR2 FQGTGA. The CDR3 totals 16 residues. V was clipped by 5 bases and J by 5 bases; unmatched bases: 11. Variable domain in full (rest from reference TRBV7-3 and TRBJ2-5): GAGVSQTPSNKVTEKGKYVELRCDPISGHTALYWYRQSLGQGPEFLIYFQGTGAADDSGLPNDRFFAVRPEGSVSTLKIQRTERGDSAVYLCASSLGASGGGETQYFGPGTRLLVL.

This clone was detected once. This same CDR3 is encoded by further DNA sequences in the sample. The chain carries TRBV24-1 and TRBJ2-3, with D tentatively TRBD2 (5 bases). Trimming removed 4 bases at V and 3 bases at J, with 10 bases between. Germline V gives CDR1 KGHDR, CDR2 SFDVKD. The CDR3 extends over 14 amino acids. The chain's CDR3 is CATSDPGVTDTQYF. Written as DNA, the CDR3 is TGTGCCACCAGTGACCCCGGGGTTACAGATACGCAGTATTTT.

The rearrangement joins TRBV5-4 to TRBJ1-2, with 8 bases lining up with TRBD1. CDR1 and CDR2 from the germline V gene are SGHNT and YYREEE (reference sequence). This CDR3 region has 15 residues. V lost 0 bases to trimming and J lost 4 bases; unmatched junction nucleotides: 5. The CDR3 loop reads CASSLGGQGPYGYTF. For the CDR3, the DNA is TGTGCCAGCAGCTTGGGTGGACAGGGCCCCTATGGCTACACCTTC.

The rearrangement uses TRBV19 and TRBJ2-1; D possibly corresponds to TRBD1 (6 bases). The germline V and J ends were trimmed by 7 bases and 0 bases, with 19 bases remaining between them. Germline CDR1 and CDR2: LNHDA and SQIVND (reference sequence). This CDR3 spans 17 amino acids. The CDR3 DNA reads as TGTGCCAGTACCCTATCTTCAGGGGCTAGCTCCTACAATGAGCAGTTCTTC. It codes for CASTLSSGASSYNEQFF.

The count of this clone is one. V is TRBV5-8 and J is TRBJ2-6; D is uncertain. The V end lost 1 base, the J end lost 0 bases, and 5 bases lay between the germline ends. Germline V gene sequence: CDR1 SGHTS, CDR2 YDEGEE. The CDR3 is made up of 15 amino acids. Written as DNA, the CDR3 is TGTGCCAGCAGCTTGAGAGACTCTGGGGCCAACGTCCTGACTTTC. Its protein product is CASSLRDSGANVLTF.

This chain connects TRBV11-2 to TRBJ2-5; TRBD2 aligns across 9 bases. Germline V gene sequence: CDR1 SGHAT, CDR2 FQNNGV. The CDR3 totals 14 residues. The V gene end was trimmed by 4 bases and the J gene end by 4 bases; junction bases not matched to a gene: 4. CDR3 sequence reads: CASSSPREGETQYF. DNA of the CDR3: TGTGCCAGCAGCTCCCCGCGGGAGGGAGAGACCCAGTACTTC.

The genes are TRBV24-1 and TRBJ1-6; tentatively, D is TRBD1 (5 bases). This CDR3 contains 15 residues. Germline-derived CDR1 and CDR2 are KGHDR and SFDVKD. V was shortened by 0 bases and J by 6 bases, with 8 bases between the two germline ends. CDR3 in DNA: TGTGCCACCAGTGATTTGCAGGGTTTTAATTCACCCCTCCACTTT. This codes for CATSDLQGFNSPLHF.

The rearrangement joins TRBV6-5 to TRBJ1-1; 7 positions agree with TRBD1. V lost 0 bases, J lost 4 bases, and 5 bases stayed unmatched. Germline V CDR1 and CDR2: MNHEY, SVGAGI. The CDR3 covers 15 residues. The CDR3 region has the DNA TGTGCCAGCAGTTACTCGAAGCAGGGGGGCACTGAAGCTTTCTTT. Its translation: CASSYSKQGGTEAFF.

In its sample, this clone was seen a few times. The V gene is TRBV29-1, the J gene TRBJ1-5, with 9 positions matching TRBD1. The CDR3 covers 13 residues. Unmatched junction bases numbered 7, after V lost 7 bases and J lost 6 bases. Germline V lookup: CDR1 SQVTM, CDR2 ANQGSEA. CDR3 region: CSASQGAGQPQHF. CDR3 sequence (DNA): TGCAGCGCCTCACAGGGGGCGGGTCAGCCCCAGCATTTT.